Below are 9 T cell receptor beta chains sequenced from a single sample in a study of OX40 agonist ivuxolimab in advanced cancers. Libraries were constructed by the immunoSEQ multiplex PCR assay. This immuneACCESS table, as held by TCRdb, lists in-frame sequences with V and J called but not all clones. Of the missing ones, under half trace to an unresolved V gene in checked studies; the others have no known cause. In this sample the table shows about 33,000 clones, less than 90% of which occur a single time. The top ten clonotypes cover about 4.3% of the sample. Source: CD4+ or CD8+ T cells sorted from blood, taken in a trial of the OX40 agonist ivuxolimab. Source of these receptors: an adult with an advanced solid tumor such as melanoma, head and neck, liver or kidney cancer.

The rearrangement uses TRBV9 and TRBJ1-4; D may be TRBD1 (5 bases). The germline V gene has CDR1 SGDLS and CDR2 YYNGEE. The CDR3 loop spans 18 amino acids. Trimming cost V 0 bases and J 6 bases, with 21 bases left between them. The CDR3 DNA sequence: TGTGCCAGCAGCGTAGGAGAGGGAGCGGAGGGGTGGGATGAAAAACTGTTTTTT. As protein: CASSVGEGAEGWDEKLFF.

As concerns this clone: The identical CDR3 is also encoded by other nucleotide sequences in the sample. The chain recombines TRBV6-5 with TRBJ1-1, with D uncertain. The CDR3 contains 13 residues. Germline V gene data show CDR1 as MNHEY and CDR2 as SVGAGI. V dropped 2 bases and J dropped 4 bases, with 8 bases sitting between them. CDR3 nucleotide sequence: TGTGCCAGCAGTTACCAAGGGTCCACTGAAGCTTTCTTT. Protein product: CASSYQGSTEAFF.

CDR3 DNA: TGTGCCAGCAGCCCTTTCCGAACCCGGGACCGAGCCTACGAGCAGTACTTC. Protein: CASSPFRTRDRAYEQYF. The chain joins TRBV7-9 to TRBJ2-7; perhaps D is TRBD1 or TRBD2 (5 bases each). CDR3 length: 17 residues. Trimming removed 5 bases from V and 2 bases from J, with 22 bases in between. Looked up from germline, CDR1 is SEHNR and CDR2 is FQNEAQ (reference sequence).

This clone showed up just a few times. DNA for the CDR3: TGTGCCAGCCGGTTTCGGGGGGAAGGGACTGAAGCTTTCTTT. Protein sequence: CASRFRGEGTEAFF. J is TRBJ1-1 and V is TRBV7-9, with D perhaps TRBD1 (5 bases). This CDR3 region has 14 residues. Trimming removed 8 bases from V and 5 bases from J, with 18 bases in between. Per the germline V gene, CDR1 is SEHNR and CDR2 is FQNEAQ (reference sequence).

J is TRBJ1-5 and V is TRBV19; no definite D call. Trimming took 3 bases from V and 3 from J, leaving 12 bases between them. The CDR3 length is 15 residues. Germline CDR1 LNHDA, CDR2 SQIVND (reference sequence). CDR3 bases: TGTGCCAGTAGTATCGGGCAGGTAAACAATCAGCCCCAGCATTTT. Amino acid sequence: CASSIGQVNNQPQHF.

This chain links TRBV7-2 with TRBJ2-7, with 10 bases fitting TRBD1. Germline values: CDR1 SGHTA, CDR2 FQGNSA. The junction had 2 bases not matched to a gene; V was cut back by 4 bases and J by 5 bases. The CDR3 totals 13 residues. The chain's CDR3 is CASSSDRGNEQYF. DNA of the CDR3: TGTGCCAGCAGCTCGGACAGGGGGAACGAGCAGTACTTC.

The chain carries TRBV6-5 and TRBJ2-7; 10 bases agree with TRBD2. This CDR3 is built from 15 residues. V lost 5 bases and J lost 0; bases outside the gene matches: 4. The germline gives CDR1 MNHEY, CDR2 SVGAGI. This chain's CDR3 is CASSPLAGVSYEQYF. CDR3 bases: TGTGCCAGCAGTCCCCTAGCGGGAGTCTCCTACGAGCAGTACTTC.

The V and J genes are TRBV5-1 and TRBJ1-1, with TRBD1 identical over 10 bases. The CDR3 runs to 15 residues. V gave up 1 base and J gave up 6 bases; unmatched junction bases: 6. Per the germline V gene, CDR1 is SGHRS and CDR2 is YFSETQ. CDR3 protein: CASSLPGTGAAEAFF. The DNA for the CDR3 is TGCGCCAGCAGCTTGCCCGGGACAGGGGCCGCTGAAGCTTTCTTT.

The gene calls are TRBV2 and TRBJ1-2, with TRBD1 as a possible D gene (5 bases). CDR1 is SNHLY and CDR2 is FYNNEI in the germline V gene. With 6 bases removed from V and 6 bases from J, the gap between germline ends came to 17 bases. The CDR3 extends over 14 amino acids. The CDR3 coding sequence is TGTGCCAGCAGCCGTATTGCTTGGGGGGATGGCTACACCTTC. This codes for CASSRIAWGDGYTF.